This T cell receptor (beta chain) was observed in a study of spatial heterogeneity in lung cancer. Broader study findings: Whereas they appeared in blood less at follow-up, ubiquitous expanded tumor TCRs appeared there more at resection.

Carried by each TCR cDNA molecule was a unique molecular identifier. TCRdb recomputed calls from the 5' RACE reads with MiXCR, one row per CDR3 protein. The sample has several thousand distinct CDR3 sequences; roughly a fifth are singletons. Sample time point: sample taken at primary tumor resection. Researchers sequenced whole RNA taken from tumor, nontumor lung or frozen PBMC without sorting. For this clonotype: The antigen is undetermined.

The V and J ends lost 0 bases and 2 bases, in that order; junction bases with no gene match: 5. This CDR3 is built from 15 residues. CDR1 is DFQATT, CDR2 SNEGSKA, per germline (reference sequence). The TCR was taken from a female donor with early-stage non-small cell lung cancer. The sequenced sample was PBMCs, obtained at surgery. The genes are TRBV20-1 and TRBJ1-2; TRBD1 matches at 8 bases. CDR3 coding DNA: TGCAGTGCTAGAGATAGGCGACAGGGGAACTATGGCTACACCTTC. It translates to CSARDRRQGNYGYTF.